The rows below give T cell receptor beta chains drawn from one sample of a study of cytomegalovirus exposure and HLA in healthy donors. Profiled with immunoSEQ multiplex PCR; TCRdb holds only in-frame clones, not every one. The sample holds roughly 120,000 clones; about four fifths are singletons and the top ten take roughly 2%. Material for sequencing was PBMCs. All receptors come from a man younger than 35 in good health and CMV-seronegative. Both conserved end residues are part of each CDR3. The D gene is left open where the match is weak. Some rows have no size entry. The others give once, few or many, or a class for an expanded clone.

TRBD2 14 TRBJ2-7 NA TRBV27 CASIGTSGTYEQYF TGTGCCAGCATCGGGACTAGCGGGACCTACGAGCAGTACTTC
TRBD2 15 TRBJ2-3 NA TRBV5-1 CASSFGGGSTDTQYF TGCGCCAGCAGCTTCGGGGGAGGGAGCACAGATACGCAGTATTTT
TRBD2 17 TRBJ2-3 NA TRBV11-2 CASSLEFGAGEADTQYF TGTGCCAGCAGCTTAGAGTTCGGAGCGGGAGAGGCAGATACGCAGTATTTT
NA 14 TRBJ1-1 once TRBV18 CASSPQVPNTEAFF TGTGCCAGCTCACCCCAGGTCCCGAACACTGAAGCTTTCTTT
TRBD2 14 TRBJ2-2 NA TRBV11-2 CASSAGGRAGELFF TGTGCCAGCAGCGCGGGGGGTAGAGCCGGGGAGCTGTTTTTT
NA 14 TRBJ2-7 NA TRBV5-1 CASSKTGLRYEQYF TGCGCCAGCAGCAAAACGGGACTGAGATACGAGCAGTACTTC
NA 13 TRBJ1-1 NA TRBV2 CASNLQGNTEAFF TGTGCCAGCAATTTACAGGGGAACACTGAAGCTTTCTTT
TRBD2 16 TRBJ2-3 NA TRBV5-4 CASSLDIGRSTDTQYF TGTGCCAGCAGCTTGGATATCGGGAGGAGCACAGATACGCAGTATTTT
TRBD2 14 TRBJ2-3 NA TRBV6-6 CASSPSGSGDTQYF TGTGCCAGCAGCCCTAGCGGGAGTGGAGATACGCAGTATTTT
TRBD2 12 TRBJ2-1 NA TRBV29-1 CSGAGVWHEQFF TGCAGCGGGGCGGGAGTTTGGCATGAGCAGTTCTTC
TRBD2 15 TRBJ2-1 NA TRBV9 CASSVEASGYNEQFF TGTGCCAGCAGCGTAGAGGCTAGCGGTTACAATGAGCAGTTCTTC